This TCR beta chain is drawn from a study of immune evolution from preneoplasia to lung adenocarcinoma. The protocol was immunoSEQ multiplex PCR, while the TCRdb copy is restricted to in-frame clones and leaves out a portion. The repertoire holds 9,500 to 15,000 clones, about 84% seen once, with over 3% in the top ten. Between about 2014 and 2018, patients underwent resection in Japan or China. CDR1 and CDR2 from the germline V gene are SGHNT and YENEEA. The CDR3 is 12 residues long. V lost 0 bases and J 5 bases, leaving 1 base between the germline ends. The source is a person between 45 and 75 years old with lung adenocarcinoma. Sequenced sample: FFPE tissue from an adenomatous hyperplasia lung lesion. Stated subset: atypical adenomatous hyperplasia (AAH), lung preneoplasia. V is TRBV11-3 and J is TRBJ2-2, with D unresolved. The CDR3 reads CASSLETGELFF. The CDR3 DNA reads as TGTGCCAGCAGCTTAGAAACCGGGGAGCTGTTTTTT.